The 28 T cell receptor beta chains given below trace back to one sample, sequenced in a study of cytomegalovirus exposure and HLA in healthy donors. With 60 Vbeta and 13 Jbeta primers, the PCR was carried out. This table comes from immunoSEQ multiplex PCR, and its TCRdb copy is limited to in-frame clones, with some not included. Among roughly 52,000 clones listed, approximately 80% were seen once. The sample consisted of PBMCs. These receptors were taken from a female donor in good health and CMV-seronegative.

This chain joins TRBV7-9 and TRBJ2-3; 7 nucleotides align to TRBD2. Germline trimming cut 5 bases from V and 2 bases from J; bases unmatched to any gene: 13. The germline V gene encodes CDR1 SEHNR and CDR2 FQNEAQ (reference sequence). The CDR3 consists of 17 residues. The CDR3 DNA is TGTGCCAGCAGCCCCCGGGGAAGCGGGGCTTTCACAGATACGCAGTATTTT. As protein: CASSPRGSGAFTDTQYF. The full variable domain, completed using reference TRBV7-9 and TRBJ2-3, is DTGVSQNPRHKITKRGQNVTFRCDPISEHNRLYWYRQTLGQGPEFLTYFQNEAQLEKSRLLSDRFSAERPKGSFSTLEIQRTEQGDSAMYLCASSPRGSGAFTDTQYFGPGTRLTVL.

The chain uses TRBV5-1 and TRBJ1-1; D perhaps matches TRBD1 (6 bases). This CDR3 region has 15 residues. Germline CDR1 is SGHRS and CDR2 is YFSETQ. Trimming removed 4 bases from V and 3 bases from J, with 16 bases in between. This chain's CDR3 is CASSDPGVGDTEAFF. The CDR3 DNA sequence: TGCGCCAGCAGCGACCCAGGGGTAGGTGACACTGAAGCTTTCTTT.

This sequence joins TRBV21-1 and TRBJ1-1; the table assigns TRBD1, which was not confirmed against the DNA. TRBV21-1 counts as a pseudogene. CDR3 size: 15 residues. Written as DNA, the CDR3 is TGTGCCAGCAGCACGTCAGGGTTGTCGGTCACTGAAGCTTTCTTT. The encoded protein is CASSTSGLSVTEAFF.

The chain joins TRBV29-1 to TRBJ2-7; 8 nucleotides agree with TRBD1. The germline gives CDR1 SQVTM, CDR2 ANQGSEA. The junction had 7 bases not matched to a gene; V was cut back by 5 bases and J by 4 bases. This CDR3 has 13 residues. CDR3 amino acids: CSVKPGQEYEQYF. The CDR3 nucleotides are TGCAGCGTTAAACCGGGACAGGAATACGAGCAGTACTTC.

The V and J genes are TRBV6-6 and TRBJ1-2, with D possibly matching TRBD1 (5 bases). V was trimmed by 8 bases and J by 0 bases, leaving 10 bases between them. CDR3 size: 13 residues. Germline assignment: CDR1 MNHNY and CDR2 SVGAGI (reference sequence). The CDR3 coding sequence is TGTGCCAGCGGCGACAGAGCTAACTATGGCTACACCTTC. Amino acid sequence: CASGDRANYGYTF.

V usage is TRBV5-4 and J usage is TRBJ1-1; D unresolved. CDR1 and CDR2 (germline): SGHNT, YYREEE (reference sequence). The germline V and J ends were trimmed by 2 bases and 1 base, with 12 bases remaining between them. CDR3 length equals 15 residues. The CDR3 DNA reads TGTGCCAGCAGCTTATACACTTACAGGAACACTGAAGCTTTCTTT. Encoded protein: CASSLYTYRNTEAFF.

The genes are TRBV29-1 and TRBJ1-1, with a tentative D call TRBD1 (6 bases). There are 14 residues in the CDR3. Per the germline V gene, CDR1 is SQVTM and CDR2 is ANQGSEA. The V gene lost 7 bases and the J gene lost 4 bases, with 19 bases spanning the gap. The CDR3 DNA follows: TGCAGCGCCCGCGAAATACAGGGTCGCACTGAAGCTTTCTTT. This codes for CSAREIQGRTEAFF.

The chain is built from TRBV2 and TRBJ2-6, with D possibly being TRBD2 (5 bases). The CDR3 runs to 15 residues. Germline V gene sequence: CDR1 SNHLY, CDR2 FYNNEI. Trimming removed 4 bases from V and 0 bases from J, with 7 bases in between. In DNA form, the CDR3 reads TGTGCCAGCAGTGCTGGGAGCTCTGGGGCCAACGTCCTGACTTTC. Amino acid sequence: CASSAGSSGANVLTF.

The V call is TRBV6-6, the J call TRBJ2-1; tentative D call: TRBD1 (5 bases). This CDR3 comprises 14 residues. CDR1 and CDR2 (germline): MNHNY, SVGAGI (reference sequence). V lost 2 bases to trimming and J lost 7 bases, with 12 bases between them. CDR3 bases: TGTGCCAGCAGTTACGACAGCTCGAGGAATGAGCAGTTCTTC. It encodes CASSYDSSRNEQFF.

This clone was detected only a few times. The chain uses TRBV27 and TRBJ2-3, with a weak D call TRBD1 (6 bases). V shed 4 bases and J shed 10 bases, with 21 bases lying between them. The CDR3 runs to 15 residues. Germline CDR1 MNHEY, CDR2 SMNVEV (reference sequence). CDR3 protein: CASSSPMRQVNAQYF. The CDR3 nucleotides read TGTGCCAGCAGTTCTCCCATGAGACAGGTTAACGCGCAGTATTTT.

This chain links TRBV6-6 with TRBJ2-7, with a weak D call TRBD2 (6 bases). Trimming took off 4 bases at V and 9 bases at J, with 19 bases between the two ends. CDR1 and CDR2 from the germline V gene are MNHNY and SVGAGI (reference sequence). This CDR3 has 14 amino acids. The CDR3 DNA is TGTGCCAGCAGTTCCGGGACTTTCGCCTCTTGGCAGTACTTC. This translates into CASSSGTFASWQYF.

The rearrangement uses TRBV30 and TRBJ2-7; TRBD1 is a possible D gene (5 bases). V was pared by 3 bases and J by 1 base, with 10 bases between. The length of the CDR3 is 13 residues. The germline V gene has CDR1 GTSNPN and CDR2 SVGIG (reference sequence). The CDR3 loop is CAWRGPRSYEQYF. In DNA form, the CDR3 reads TGTGCCTGGAGGGGGCCCCGATCCTACGAGCAGTACTTC.

This chain uses TRBV12-5 with TRBJ2-5; a possible D gene is TRBD1 (6 bases). V lost 7 bases, J lost 9 bases, and 18 bases lay in between. Germline CDR1 is LGHNT and CDR2 is FRNRAP. This CDR3 spans 13 amino acids. CDR3 region: CASAPPGHVSQYF. The CDR3, as DNA: TGTGCTAGTGCGCCCCCGGGACACGTGTCCCAGTACTTC.

The rearrangement uses TRBV6-5 and TRBJ1-1; D uncertain. Germline V gene lookup returns CDR1 MNHEY and CDR2 SVGAGI. CDR3 length equals 14 residues. Deletions cut 6 bases from V and 0 bases from J, with 11 bases between. The CDR3 DNA reads as TGTGCCAGCAGGCCTAGGGAGATGAACACTGAAGCTTTCTTT. Translated, it gives CASRPREMNTEAFF.

This rearrangement joins TRBV2 to TRBJ2-4; tentative D call: TRBD2 (5 bases). This CDR3 has 11 amino acids. Germline V gene lookup returns CDR1 SNHLY and CDR2 FYNNEI. V lost 9 bases and J 9 bases, leaving 12 bases between the germline ends. In DNA form, the CDR3 reads TGTGCCAGTTCCCGTGAGGGCATTCAGTACTTC. It is translated as CASSREGIQYF.

The CDR3 bases are TGTGCCAGCTCACCACTTACAGGGGCCGAATTTAATGAAAAACTGTTTTTT. This gives the protein CASSPLTGAEFNEKLFF. V usage is TRBV18 and J usage is TRBJ1-4; TRBD1 matches at 7 bases. The CDR3 is 17 amino acids. The J segment lost 4 bases and the V segment lost 1 base, leaving 9 bases of the junction unmatched. Germline-derived CDR1 and CDR2 are KGHSH and LQKENI. The full variable domain, in which reference TRBV18 and TRBJ1-4 provide the parts outside the CDR3, is NAGVMQNPRHLVRRRGQEARLRCSPMKGHSHVYWYRQLPEEGLKFMVYLQKENIIDESGMPKERFSAEFPKEGPSILRIQQVVRGDSAAYFCASSPLTGAEFNEKLFFGSGTQLSVL.

The chain has TRBV5-1 and TRBJ1-6; 8 nucleotides agree with TRBD1. The CDR3 runs to 17 residues. Germline CDR1 reads SGHRS; CDR2 reads YFSETQ. V gave up 3 bases and J gave up 8 bases; unmatched junction bases: 13. For the CDR3, the DNA is TGCGCCAGCAGCTCACGGGGCAGGGGGCTTTGGGATTCACCCCTCCACTTT. Its protein product is CASSSRGRGLWDSPLHF.

This clone showed up just a few times. This chain connects TRBV4-1 to TRBJ2-1; 12 positions match TRBD2. CDR1 is MGHRA, CDR2 YSYEKL, per germline. The CDR3 has 18 amino acids. The V segment lost 1 base and the J segment 8 bases; nucleotides outside the gene matches: 12. The CDR3 coding sequence is TGCGCCAGCAGCCAAGGACTAGCGGGGGCCCTCTCTCCTGATGAGCAGTTCTTC. Translated, it gives CASSQGLAGALSPDEQFF.

V usage is TRBV19 and J usage is TRBJ2-5; D possibly corresponds to TRBD1 (5 bases). The CDR3 is made up of 16 amino acids. From germline, CDR1 is LNHDA and CDR2 SQIVND (reference sequence). Deletions cut 3 bases from V and 0 bases from J, with 14 bases between. The CDR3 loop reads CASSIGQSSYQETQYF. The CDR3 region has the DNA TGTGCCAGTAGTATCGGACAATCTTCGTACCAAGAGACCCAGTACTTC.

J is TRBJ1-1 and V is TRBV6-5; tentative D call: TRBD1 (5 bases). The germline V gene has CDR1 MNHEY and CDR2 SVGAGI. The length of the CDR3 is 14 residues. V gave up 6 bases and J gave up 1 base, with 12 bases separating them. CDR3 amino acids: CASSPGGTNTEAFF. CDR3 nucleotide sequence: TGTGCCAGCAGCCCCGGGGGGACGAACACTGAAGCTTTCTTT.

The chain joins TRBV5-1 to TRBJ1-4; D may be TRBD1 (5 bases). This CDR3 region has 16 residues. Germline CDR1 is SGHRS and CDR2 is YFSETQ. The V and J ends lost 0 bases and 8 bases respectively, with 17 bases between them. Here the CDR3 reads CASSLGLEGIREKLFF. The CDR3, as DNA: TGCGCCAGCAGCTTGGGGCTGGAGGGGATTCGGGAAAAACTGTTTTTT.

The V call is TRBV5-1, the J call TRBJ1-1; D possibly corresponds to TRBD1 (6 bases). Deletions cut 4 bases from V and 0 bases from J, with 16 bases between. The CDR3 extends over 16 amino acids. Germline V gene lookup returns CDR1 SGHRS and CDR2 YFSETQ. The CDR3 spells CASSQQGLGMNTEAFF. In DNA form, the CDR3 reads TGCGCCAGCAGCCAACAGGGTCTCGGCATGAACACTGAAGCTTTCTTT.

This clone was detected once. The chain combines TRBV19 with TRBJ2-1; TRBD1 is a possible D gene (7 bases). The CDR3 has 16 residues. V dropped 3 bases and J dropped 4 bases, with 16 bases sitting between them. The germline gives CDR1 LNHDA, CDR2 SQIVND (reference sequence). As DNA, the CDR3 is TGTGCCAGTAGTATTAGTACAGGGGCGGGGTACAATGAGCAGTTCTTC. Amino acid sequence: CASSISTGAGYNEQFF.

The chain links TRBV12-5 to TRBJ2-1, with TRBD2 matching 7 bases. The CDR3 extends over 13 amino acids. Germline values: CDR1 LGHNT, CDR2 FRNRAP. Unmatched junction bases numbered 3, after V lost 7 bases and J lost 3 bases. The CDR3 protein is CASAPGGYNEQFF. Here the CDR3 DNA reads TGTGCTAGTGCTCCGGGGGGCTACAATGAGCAGTTCTTC.

This clone was counted between two and nine times. The rearrangement uses TRBV5-1 and TRBJ1-2, with D tentatively TRBD1 (6 bases). The CDR3 is 15 amino acids. CDR1 is SGHRS, CDR2 YFSETQ, per germline. The V end lost 1 base, the J end lost 2 bases, and 12 bases lay between the germline ends. DNA for the CDR3: TGCGCCAGCAGCTTGTTTCCCACAGGGAACTATGGCTACACCTTC. Amino acid sequence: CASSLFPTGNYGYTF.

The sample holds one count of this clone. The chain links TRBV27 to TRBJ2-5; 7 bases map to TRBD2. The J segment lost 5 bases and the V segment lost 5 bases, leaving 8 bases of the junction unmatched. Germline CDR1 is MNHEY and CDR2 is SMNVEV (reference sequence). This CDR3 has 14 amino acids. The CDR3 protein is CASSATSAGETQYF. In nucleotides, the CDR3 is TGTGCCAGCAGTGCTACTAGCGCCGGCGAGACCCAGTACTTC.

J is TRBJ2-3 and V is TRBV6-4; TRBD2 is a possible D gene (5 bases). This CDR3 region has 14 residues. V lost 0 bases, J lost 5 bases, and 9 bases lay in between. CDR1 and CDR2 (germline): MRHNA, SNTAGT. CDR3 bases: TGTGCCAGCAGTGACTCGAGCGGCTTAGATACGCAGTATTTT. Its translation is CASSDSSGLDTQYF.

V usage is TRBV6-4 and J usage is TRBJ1-1; a weak D match, TRBD1 (5 bases). Germline V gene data show CDR1 as MRHNA and CDR2 as SNTAGT. Trimming shortened V by 2 bases and J by 2 bases, and 9 bases separated the two germline ends. The CDR3 runs to 14 residues. The CDR3 here is CASSDGGGNTEAFF. The CDR3 region has the DNA TGTGCCAGCAGTGACGGGGGAGGTAACACTGAAGCTTTCTTT.